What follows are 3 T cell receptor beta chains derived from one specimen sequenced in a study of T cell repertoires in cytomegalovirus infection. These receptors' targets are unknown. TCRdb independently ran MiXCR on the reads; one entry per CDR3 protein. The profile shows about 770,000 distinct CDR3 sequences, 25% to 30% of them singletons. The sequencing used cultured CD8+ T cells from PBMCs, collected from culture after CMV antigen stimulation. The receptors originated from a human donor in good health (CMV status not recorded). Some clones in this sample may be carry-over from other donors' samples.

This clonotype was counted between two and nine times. The CDR3 region has the DNA TGTGCCAGCAGCTGGGGCTGGCTAGCGGGGGGGAATGAGCAGTTCTTC. This encodes CASSWGWLAGGNEQFF. The chain couples TRBV7-8 to TRBJ2-1, with 12 bases lining up with TRBD2. J was trimmed by 7 bases and V by 4 bases; bases with no gene match: 8. CDR1 and CDR2 from the germline V gene are SGHVS and FQNEAQ. CDR3 size: 16 residues.

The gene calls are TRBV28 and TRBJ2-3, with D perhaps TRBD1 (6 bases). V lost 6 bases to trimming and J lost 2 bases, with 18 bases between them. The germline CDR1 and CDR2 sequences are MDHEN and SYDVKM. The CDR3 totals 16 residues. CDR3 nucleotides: TGTGCCAGCAGCACTCACCGGGACACATTCACAGATACGCAGTATTTT. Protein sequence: CASSTHRDTFTDTQYF.

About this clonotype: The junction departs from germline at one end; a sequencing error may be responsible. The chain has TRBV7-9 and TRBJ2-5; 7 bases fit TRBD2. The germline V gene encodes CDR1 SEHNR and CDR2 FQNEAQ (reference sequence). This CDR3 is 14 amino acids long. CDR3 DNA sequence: TGTGCCAGCAGCCCGACGTCTAAGCGGGATTCTAAGCACTTC. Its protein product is CASSPTSKRDSKHF.